A selection of T cell receptor beta chains follows, all from one sample in a study of monozygotic twins with inflammatory bowel disease. With the 5' RACE reads reprocessed, TCRdb shows one record per CDR3 protein and no DNA. The sample has over 350,000 distinct CDR3 sequences. The sample taken for sequencing was blood. Receptors originate from a human donor with ulcerative colitis or Crohn's disease, or a healthy co-twin of an affected twin (not recorded which). The CDR3 runs from the conserved cysteine through the conserved F or W. The order of the fields is V gene, J gene, CDR3 protein.

V gene: TRBV20-1; J gene: TRBJ2-5; CDR3 protein: CSARDGGAGETQYF
V gene: TRBV6-5; J gene: TRBJ2-7; CDR3 protein: CASAVDRRYEQYF
V gene: TRBV18; J gene: TRBJ2-3; CDR3 protein: CASSDATDTQYF
V gene: TRBV4-1; J gene: TRBJ2-2; CDR3 protein: CASTMRSRGLRYGELFF
V gene: TRBV20-1; J gene: TRBJ2-7; CDR3 protein: CSASPDRHPSGEQYF
V gene: TRBV4-3; J gene: TRBJ2-1; CDR3 protein: CASSQVSPGLAGLSRFF
V gene: TRBV10-3; J gene: TRBJ2-1; CDR3 protein: CAISTGSHLYNEQFF
V gene: TRBV15; J gene: TRBJ2-5; CDR3 protein: CATSRDPIKGQFQETQYF
V gene: TRBV7-2; J gene: TRBJ2-7; CDR3 protein: CASSSYRPGTGSYEQYF
V gene: TRBV5-1; J gene: TRBJ2-3; CDR3 protein: CASSQRGGFSTDTQYF
V gene: TRBV19; J gene: TRBJ2-1; CDR3 protein: CASSIDALRGPWNEQFF
V gene: TRBV7-3; J gene: TRBJ2-5; CDR3 protein: CASSLPMTGVQETQYF
V gene: TRBV27; J gene: TRBJ2-7; CDR3 protein: CASSLVVRGLSEQYF
V gene: TRBV13; J gene: TRBJ1-1; CDR3 protein: CASSLKRGAQDTEAFF
V gene: TRBV12-3/TRBV12-4; J gene: TRBJ1-2; CDR3 protein: CASRPNRDRGMF
V gene: TRBV5-1; J gene: TRBJ1-1; CDR3 protein: CASSLGGEGNTEAFF
V gene: TRBV4-3; J gene: TRBJ2-2; CDR3 protein: CASSQAGNSAGELFF